The clone carrying this T cell receptor (beta chain) was recorded only once. These data originate in a study of cytomegalovirus exposure and HLA in healthy donors. Looked up from germline, CDR1 is MDHEN and CDR2 is SYDVKM. The CDR3 loop spans 14 amino acids. Trimming pared 6 bases from V and 0 bases from J, leaving 9 bases between. In the PCR, 60 Vbeta and 13 Jbeta primers were used. The protocol was immunoSEQ multiplex PCR, while the TCRdb copy is restricted to in-frame clones and leaves out a portion. In the table there are around 64,000 clones, approximately 80% of which are singletons. Sequenced input: PBMCs. The chain recombines TRBV28 with TRBJ1-5; D perhaps matches TRBD1 (6 bases). This receptor was identified in a man younger than 35 in good health and CMV-seropositive. In DNA, the CDR3 is TGTGCCAGCAGCGGACAGATTAGCAATCAGCCCCAGCATTTT. Residues: CASSGQISNQPQHF.